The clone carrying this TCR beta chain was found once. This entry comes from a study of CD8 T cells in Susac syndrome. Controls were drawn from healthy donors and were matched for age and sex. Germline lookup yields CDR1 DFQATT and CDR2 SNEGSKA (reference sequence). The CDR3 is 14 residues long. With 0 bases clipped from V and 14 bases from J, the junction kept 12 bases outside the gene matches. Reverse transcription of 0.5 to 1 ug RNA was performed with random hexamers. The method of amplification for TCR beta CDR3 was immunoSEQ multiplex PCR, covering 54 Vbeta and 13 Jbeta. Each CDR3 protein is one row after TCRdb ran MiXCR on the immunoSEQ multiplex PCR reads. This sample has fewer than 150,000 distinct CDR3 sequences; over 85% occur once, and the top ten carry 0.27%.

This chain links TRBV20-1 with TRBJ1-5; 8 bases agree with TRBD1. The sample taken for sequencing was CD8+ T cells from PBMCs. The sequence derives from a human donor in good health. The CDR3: CSARDGASTGGEHF. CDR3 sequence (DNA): TGCAGTGCTAGAGATGGGGCTAGTACAGGGGGGGAGCATTTT.